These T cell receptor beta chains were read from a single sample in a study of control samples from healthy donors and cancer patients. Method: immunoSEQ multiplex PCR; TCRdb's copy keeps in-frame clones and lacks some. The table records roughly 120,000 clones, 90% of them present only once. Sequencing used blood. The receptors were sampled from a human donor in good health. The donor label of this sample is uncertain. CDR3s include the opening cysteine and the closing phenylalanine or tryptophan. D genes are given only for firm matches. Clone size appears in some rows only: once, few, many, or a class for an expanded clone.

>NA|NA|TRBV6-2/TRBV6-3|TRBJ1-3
TGTGCCAGCAGTGGCAGGGGCGCCGGAAACACCATATATTTT
CASSGRGAGNTIYF
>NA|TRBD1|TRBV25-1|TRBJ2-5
TGTGCCAGCAGTAATCATATGACGACAGGGTCATCGGAGACCCAGTACTTC
CASSNHMTTGSSETQYF
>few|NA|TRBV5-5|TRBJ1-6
TGTGCCAGCAGTCGATGGCCGGAGGACAACAGTTCACCCCTCCACTTT
CASSRWPEDNSSPLHF
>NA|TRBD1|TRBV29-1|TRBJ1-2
TGCAGCGTTGAAGACGGGACAGCCTATGGCTACACCTTC
CSVEDGTAYGYTF
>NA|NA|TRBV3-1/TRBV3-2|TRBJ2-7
TGTGCCAGCAGCCAAGGCCGGACTCAGAGTGGGCAGTACTTC
CASSQGRTQSGQYF
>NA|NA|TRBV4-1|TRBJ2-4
TGCGCCAGCAGCCAGGGGAGGTCCTCCGGCATTCAGTACTTC
CASSQGRSSGIQYF
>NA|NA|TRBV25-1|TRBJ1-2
TGTGCCAGCAGTGAAGGGCACTGGGGAGGAGGCTACACCTTC
CASSEGHWGGGYTF
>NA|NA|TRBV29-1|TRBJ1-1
TGCAGCGTTGAAGATCTATGGGATTTTAACACTGAAGCTTTCTTT
CSVEDLWDFNTEAFF
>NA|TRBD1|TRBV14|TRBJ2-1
TGTGCCAGCAGCCAAGAAGCCGGACAGGTTCTCAATGAGCAGTTCTTC
CASSQEAGQVLNEQFF
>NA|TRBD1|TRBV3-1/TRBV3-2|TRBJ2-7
TGTGCCAGCAGCCGCGACAGGGACTACGAGCAGTACTTC
CASSRDRDYEQYF
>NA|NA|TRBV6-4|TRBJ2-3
TGTGCCAGCAGTGACTCATCGGGAAGGGCAGATACGCAGTATTTT
CASSDSSGRADTQYF
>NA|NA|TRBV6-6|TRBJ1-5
TGTGCCAGCAGTTACTCGATGGGGAATCAGCCCCAGCATTTT
CASSYSMGNQPQHF
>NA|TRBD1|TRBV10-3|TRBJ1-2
TGTGCCATTACCTTAGGTTCAGGGGGCGCGACCTATGGCTACACCTTC
CAITLGSGGATYGYTF
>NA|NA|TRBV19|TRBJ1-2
TGTGCCAGTAGTAAAGGTTGGGAAGGCTACACCTTC
CASSKGWEGYTF
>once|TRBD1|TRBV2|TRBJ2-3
TGTGCCAGCAGGGACGACAGGGCGGTAGAGTATTTT
CASRDDRAVEYF
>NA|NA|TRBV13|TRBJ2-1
TGTGCCAGCAGCTTACCGGGGGGCATGGACAATGAGCAGTTCTTC
CASSLPGGMDNEQFF
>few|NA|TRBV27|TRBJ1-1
TGTGCCAGCAGTTTAAAGGGGAGGGGCACTGAAGCTTTCTTT
CASSLKGRGTEAFF
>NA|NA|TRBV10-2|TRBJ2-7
TGCGCCAGCAGTGAGATGGGGCAGGGGACCTACGAGCAGTACTTC
CASSEMGQGTYEQYF
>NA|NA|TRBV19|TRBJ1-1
TGTGCCAGTAGTCTTAAGACCTTTACGAACACTGAAGCTTTCTTT
CASSLKTFTNTEAFF
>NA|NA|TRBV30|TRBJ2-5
TGTGCCTGGAGTGTACCGGTCGGGTTTCAGGAGACCCAGTACTTC
CAWSVPVGFQETQYF
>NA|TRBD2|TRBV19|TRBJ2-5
TGTGCCAGTGGATCGGGTAGCGGGGGTTTAGAGACCCAGTACTTC
CASGSGSGGLETQYF
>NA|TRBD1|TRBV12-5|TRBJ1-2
TGTGCTAGTGGTTTGGGGACAGGTATTGTGGGGACCTTC
CASGLGTGIVGTF
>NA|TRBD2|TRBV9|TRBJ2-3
TGTGCCAGCAGCCCAGACACTAGCGGGGGGGCGACGCAGTATTTT
CASSPDTSGGATQYF
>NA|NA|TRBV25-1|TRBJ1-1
TGTGCCAGCAGCCCATCAGGACGGCCTCTTGAAGCTTTCTTT
CASSPSGRPLEAFF
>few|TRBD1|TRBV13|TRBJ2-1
TGTGCCAGCAGCTTCAGAGGACAGGGGAATAATGAGCAGTTCTTC
CASSFRGQGNNEQFF
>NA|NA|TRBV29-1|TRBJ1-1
TGCAGCGTTGAAGAGGGACACCTATTGAACACTGAAGCTTTCTTT
CSVEEGHLLNTEAFF
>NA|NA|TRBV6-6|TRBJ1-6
TGTGCCAGCAGTTCGAGGGGTAACTCCTATAATTCACCCCTCCACTTT
CASSSRGNSYNSPLHF
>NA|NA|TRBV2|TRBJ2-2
TGTGCCAGCAGTGGTGACGGCAGTGGGGAGCTGTTTTTT
CASSGDGSGELFF